This TCR beta chain is drawn from a study of blood T cell repertoires in COVID-19. Notes on this clone: This sample includes further DNA sequences coding for the same CDR3.

Either two negative PCRs, clearance, or symptom resolution qualified Cohort 3 donors as recovered. V gave up 1 base and J gave up 2 bases, with 5 bases separating them. This CDR3 is built from 13 residues. Germline lookup yields CDR1 SGHDN and CDR2 FVKESK. Repertoires were generated with immunoSEQ multiplex PCR, while TCRdb's copy carries only in-frame clones and drops some. The sample consists of a few hundred thousand clones, roughly 90% of them appearing once. Material: PBMCs or T cells enriched from blood (not recorded which). This chain links TRBV14 with TRBJ1-1; unclear D gene. This clonotype originated in a woman younger than 45 who had recovered from COVID-19. CDR3 protein: CASSQGQNTEAFF. CDR3 DNA sequence: TGTGCCAGCAGCCAAGGACAAAACACTGAAGCTTTCTTT. Complete variable domain (other parts from reference TRBV14 and TRBJ1-1): EAGVTQFPSHSVIEKGQTVTLRCDPISGHDNLYWYRRVMGKEIKFLLHFVKESKQDESGMPNNRFLAERTGGTYSTLKVQPAELEDSGVYFCASSQGQNTEAFFGQGTRLTVV.